Included here is one T cell receptor beta chain sequence, with context. This clone was found once. The target of this receptor is not known. There are no base qualities to consult, and no much larger clone falls within one base. The immunoSEQ assay was applied to genomic DNA to generate the TCR beta chain sequences. As for how the authors treated the data: CDR3 sequences not starting with the conserved framework cysteine at position 104 were manually removed. To get clonality, the normalized Shannon's Diversity Index was subtracted from one, giving values from 0 (maximal diversity) to 1 (oligoclonal). To check whether a given CDR3 had different frequencies in two samples, for example brain versus blood, chi-squared comparison-of-proportions tests were used. Public clonotypes were identified by searching immuneACCESS, and similarity to known antiviral clonotypes was assessed with the VDJdb browser. TCRdb stores this immuneACCESS table with in-frame sequences only. Part of the clones is absent; in the studies checked, under half of the shortfall reflects unresolved V genes, and no reason is known for the rest. That table is the source of V, J and clone size, and D and trimming were worked out from the DNA. The sample table records 300,000 to 400,000 clones; more than 85% of these occur just once. The ten top clones hold 4.5% to 7% of the sample.

The intended sense of this specimen's time point label: blood from clinic visit 5 months post-surgery; TSC patient then seizure free. The surgery cases showing the highest brain T cell transcript signatures were chosen for TCR beta chain sequencing of brain tissue and, when available, of blood. Prior to surgery, the patients had been treated with at least one anti-epileptic drug. The TCR-sequenced patients were children whose drug-resistant epilepsy was caused by tuberous sclerosis complex, focal cortical dysplasia, Rasmussen encephalitis or hemimegalencephaly. Bulk genomic DNA was extracted from unsorted brain tissue and whole blood with the Monarch genomic DNA purification kit. The trim is 1 base for V and 0 bases for J, with a gap of 9 bases between the germline ends. According to the germline V gene (reference sequence), CDR1 reads SEHNR and CDR2 reads FQNEAQ. Taken from cysteine to phenylalanine, the CDR3 has 15 residues. Only CDR3 DNA is held: 45 bases, read in frame from base 1.

This sample stems from a study of brain T cells in children with intractable seizures (dated by TCRdb to 2020 to 2023). Study-wide context: Resected brain tissue from more than 40 pediatric epilepsy surgery cases was first screened for immune gene transcripts using a NanoString immunology panel. Among the approximately twelve selected surgery cases, pre-surgery blood was additionally sequenced for eight, leaving four cases with brain tissue only.

The full study reports these points: Because sequencing depth differed between pre- and post-surgery blood, the absence of clones from the pre-surgery sample may reflect undersampling. Viral specificity was inferred solely from CDR3 sequence similarity, and the HCMV serostatus of the patients was not known.

The chain couples TRBV7-9 to TRBJ1-1; no D gene can be assigned with confidence. The clonotype originates from a boy younger than two with tuberous sclerosis and intractable seizures. The source material was peripheral blood, sampled around 5 months after surgery. Here is the DNA: TGTGCCAGCAGCTTAGAGCGGGTCATGAACACTGAAGCTTTCTTT. This codes for CASSLERVMNTEAFF.